Listed below are T cell receptor beta chains from one sample, sequenced in a study of blood T cell repertoires in COVID-19. The protocol was immunoSEQ multiplex PCR, while the TCRdb copy is restricted to in-frame clones and leaves out a portion. The sample contains fewer than 350,000 clones, 85% of which appear only once. The sequenced sample was PBMCs or T cells enriched from blood (not recorded which). These receptors all come from a woman aged 25-40 years who had been exposed to COVID-19. CDR3s include the opening cysteine and the closing phenylalanine or tryptophan. The order of the fields is D gene, clone size, J gene, V gene, CDR3 protein, CDR3 DNA. The D gene is left open where the match is weak. Size is stated for part of the rows, as once, few or many counts, or as a class when the clone is expanded.

>.|.|TRBJ1-4|TRBV6-5
CASTPTWGSEKLFF
TGTGCCAGCACCCCCACCTGGGGCAGCGAAAAACTGTTTTTT
>.|.|TRBJ1-2|TRBV28
CASSLAHLRHYGYTF
TGTGCCAGCAGTTTAGCACACCTCAGGCACTATGGCTACACCTTC
>TRBD1|.|TRBJ2-2|TRBV5-1
CASSPEQGAVGGELFF
TGCGCCAGCAGCCCCGAGCAGGGGGCCGTAGGCGGGGAGCTGTTTTTT
>TRBD1|.|TRBJ2-7|TRBV7-9
CASSLRDRDSYEQYF
TGTGCCAGCAGCTTAAGGGACAGGGATTCTTACGAGCAGTACTTC
>TRBD2|.|TRBJ2-7|TRBV18
CASSPSSGANSYEQYF
TGTGCCAGCTCACCATCTAGCGGGGCCAACTCCTACGAGCAGTACTTC
>TRBD1|.|TRBJ1-2|TRBV30
CAWRPGTDYGYTF
TGTGCCTGGAGACCCGGGACAGACTATGGCTACACCTTC
>.|.|TRBJ2-1|TRBV27
CASSFWASAFSSYNEQFF
TGTGCCAGCAGTTTTTGGGCTAGCGCCTTTAGCTCCTACAATGAGCAGTTCTTC
>TRBD2|.|TRBJ2-5|TRBV2
CASGTSGRETQYF
TGTGCCAGCGGGACTAGCGGGAGGGAGACCCAGTACTTC
>TRBD2|.|TRBJ2-1|TRBV5-1
CASSLAGDYNEQFF
TGCGCCAGCAGCTTAGCGGGAGACTACAATGAGCAGTTCTTC
>.|.|TRBJ1-2|TRBV27
CASSSLNYGYTF
TGTGCCAGCAGTTCCCTTAACTATGGCTACACCTTC
>.|.|TRBJ2-7|TRBV6-5
CASSPQRVSYEQYF
TGTGCCAGCAGCCCCCAGCGGGTGTCCTACGAGCAGTACTTC
>.|.|TRBJ2-1|TRBV28
CASNLVPDEQFF
TGTGCCAGCAATCTAGTACCGGATGAGCAGTTCTTC
>TRBD2|.|TRBJ2-1|TRBV28
CASRIAQRGSSYNEQFF
TGTGCCAGCAGAATCGCCCAGCGGGGCAGCTCCTACAATGAGCAGTTCTTC
>.|.|TRBJ1-4|TRBV11-2
CASTDRGATNEKLFF
TGTGCCAGCACCGATCGGGGGGCCACTAATGAAAAACTGTTTTTT
>.|.|TRBJ1-5|TRBV30
CAWSVGGEPQHF
TGTGCCTGGAGTGTTGGAGGGGAGCCCCAGCATTTT
>.|.|TRBJ2-1|TRBV5-1
CASSLPKTAPNEQFF
TGCGCCAGCAGCTTGCCAAAGACTGCCCCCAATGAGCAGTTCTTC
>.|.|TRBJ1-4|TRBV19
CASSIGRGTEEKLFF
TGTGCCAGTAGTATAGGAAGGGGGACCGAAGAAAAACTGTTTTTT
>.|.|TRBJ1-2|TRBV28
CASGLGLGVYGYTF
TGTGCCAGCGGCCTCGGGTTAGGAGTCTATGGCTACACCTTC
>.|.|TRBJ2-6|TRBV28
CASSLSLGSSGANVLTF
TGTGCCAGCAGTTTATCCCTTGGCAGCTCTGGGGCCAACGTCCTGACTTTC
>TRBD2|.|TRBJ2-3|TRBV9
CASSIGLAESIYSSTDTQYF
TGTGCCAGCAGCATTGGACTAGCGGAATCCATTTACTCTAGCACAGATACGCAGTATTTT
>.|.|TRBJ1-2|TRBV4-1
CASSPWEEYGYTF
TGCGCCAGCAGCCCATGGGAGGAGTATGGCTACACCTTC
>.|.|TRBJ1-6|TRBV27
CASSLGGYSPLHF
TGTGCCAGCAGTTTAGGCGGTTATTCACCCCTCCACTTT
>TRBD1|few|TRBJ1-5|TRBV6-2/TRBV6-3
CASSYLGQGSGQPQHF
TGTGCCAGCAGTTACTTGGGACAGGGGTCGGGACAGCCCCAGCATTTT
>TRBD2|.|TRBJ2-4|TRBV7-8
CASSQVAGVGNIQYF
TGTGCCAGCAGCCAGGTAGCGGGAGTGGGAAACATTCAGTACTTC
>.|.|TRBJ1-5|TRBV19
CASSMGAAGNQPQHF
TGTGCCAGTAGTATGGGGGCCGCGGGCAATCAGCCCCAGCATTTT
>TRBD2|.|TRBJ2-7|TRBV19
CASSLLSGGEQYF
TGTGCCAGTAGTCTGCTTTCCGGGGGGGAGCAGTACTTC
>TRBD2|.|TRBJ2-2|TRBV30
CAWSVRRPGLWGTTGELFF
TGTGCCTGGAGTGTAAGGCGACCGGGACTATGGGGAACAACCGGGGAGCTGTTTTTT
>.|.|TRBJ2-7|TRBV10-3
CAISGSIQGRSYEQYF
TGTGCCATCAGTGGTAGTATCCAGGGGCGTTCCTACGAGCAGTACTTC
>.|.|TRBJ1-2|TRBV11-2
CASSPLDRPNYGYTF
TGTGCCAGCAGCCCCTTGGACAGACCTAACTATGGCTACACCTTC
>.|.|TRBJ1-1|TRBV7-9
CASSFHQGLYTEAFF
TGTGCCAGCAGCTTTCACCAGGGGTTATACACTGAAGCTTTCTTT
>TRBD2|many|TRBJ2-3|TRBV6-2/TRBV6-3
CASSYPLAGVTDTQYF
TGTGCCAGCAGTTACCCGCTAGCGGGGGTCACAGATACGCAGTATTTT
>.|.|TRBJ1-2|TRBV5-6
CASSLGRRDYGYTF
TGTGCCAGCAGCTTGGGAAGGAGAGACTATGGCTACACCTTC